This TCR beta chain is drawn from a study of T cells in localized non-small cell lung cancer. Broader study findings: Appearances in adjacent lung were noted for a median roughly 50 of the top 100 tumor clones. A higher density of T cells in blood coincided with extended overall survival. Maximal T cell clonality occurred in uninvolved adjacent lung, with tumor ranking below it.

CDR3 size: 16 residues. Germline CDR1 is LNHDA and CDR2 is SQIVND (reference sequence). Unmatched junction bases numbered 6, after V lost 5 bases and J lost 3 bases. With respect to this clone: The target antigen is unknown.

TCRdb keeps only in-frame clones here, not all; method: immunoSEQ multiplex PCR. This sample has 25,000 to 35,000 clones, with around 92% found just once. The sequence was collected from a woman aged 35-75 years with stage III lung adenocarcinoma. Here the sequenced sample was peripheral blood mononuclear cells, taken before any cancer treatment. The V gene is TRBV19, the J gene TRBJ2-1, with 11 bases fitting TRBD2. The CDR3 DNA follows: TGTGCCAGTAGTGTCGGGCTAGCGGGAGGCTACAATGAGCAGTTCTTC. Its protein is CASSVGLAGGYNEQFF.